This is a list of T cell receptor beta chains from one sample in a study of blood T cell repertoires in COVID-19. Assay: immunoSEQ multiplex PCR; the TCRdb copy retains only in-frame clones and omits some. The data contain around 110,000 clones, around 82% of them singletons. The sequencing sample was made of peripheral blood. Every receptor here comes from a human donor in a cohort sampled during active COVID-19. The CDR3 runs from the conserved cysteine through the conserved F or W. The D gene is left open where the match is weak. Size is omitted from some rows. Given values are once, few, many or a class for expanded clones.

size: .
V: TRBV5-4
J: TRBJ2-1
D: .
length: 16
CDR3: CASSLGDSSSYNEQFF
DNA: TGTGCCAGCAGCTTGGGGGACTCGAGCTCCTACAATGAGCAGTTCTTC

size: .
V: TRBV11-2
J: TRBJ2-1
D: .
length: 12
CDR3: CASSPTVWEQFF
DNA: TGTGCCAGCAGTCCGACAGTCTGGGAGCAGTTCTTC

size: .
V: TRBV9
J: TRBJ2-3
D: .
length: 15
CDR3: CASSVEFLGADTQYF
DNA: TGTGCCAGCAGCGTAGAGTTCCTAGGGGCAGATACGCAGTATTTT

size: .
V: TRBV19
J: TRBJ1-1
D: .
length: 13
CDR3: CASSITRNTEAFF
DNA: TGTGCCAGTAGTATAACGCGAAACACTGAAGCTTTCTTT

size: .
V: TRBV12-3/TRBV12-4
J: TRBJ1-4
D: .
length: 13
CDR3: CASRSGIDEKLFF
DNA: TGTGCCAGCAGGTCAGGAATAGATGAAAAACTGTTTTTT

size: .
V: TRBV2
J: TRBJ2-2
D: TRBD1
length: 14
CDR3: CASSRQGGPGELFF
DNA: TGTGCCAGCAGCAGACAGGGTGGTCCCGGGGAGCTGTTTTTT

size: once
V: TRBV7-2
J: TRBJ2-1
D: TRBD2
length: 14
CDR3: CASSLGGSQNEQFF
DNA: TGTGCCAGCAGCTTAGGCGGGAGTCAGAATGAGCAGTTCTTC

size: .
V: TRBV18
J: TRBJ2-3
D: .
length: 13
CDR3: CASSPLRMDTQYF
DNA: TGTGCCAGCTCACCACTGAGAATGGATACGCAGTATTTT

size: .
V: TRBV12-3/TRBV12-4
J: TRBJ2-2
D: .
length: 12
CDR3: CASATAPGELFF
DNA: TGTGCCAGCGCAACAGCCCCCGGGGAGCTGTTTTTT

size: .
V: TRBV5-8
J: TRBJ2-5
D: .
length: 16
CDR3: CASSSKLVSYQETQYF
DNA: TGTGCCAGCAGCTCTAAACTAGTATCCTATCAAGAGACCCAGTACTTC

size: .
V: TRBV5-4
J: TRBJ2-1
D: .
length: 14
CDR3: CASSSDLGYNEQFF
DNA: TGTGCCAGCAGCTCCGATCTCGGTTACAATGAGCAGTTCTTC

size: .
V: TRBV28
J: TRBJ1-5
D: TRBD1
length: 16
CDR3: CASSFLRGQSNQPQHF
DNA: TGTGCCAGCAGTTTCTTAAGGGGGCAGAGCAATCAGCCCCAGCATTTT

size: .
V: TRBV2
J: TRBJ2-1
D: TRBD2
length: 15
CDR3: CASSLLAGGHNEQFF
DNA: TGTGCCAGCAGTTTACTAGCGGGAGGGCACAATGAGCAGTTCTTC

size: .
V: TRBV14
J: TRBJ1-2
D: .
length: 14
CDR3: CASSQDSLGGGYTF
DNA: TGTGCCAGCAGCCAAGATTCTCTTGGCGGTGGCTACACCTTC

size: .
V: TRBV2
J: TRBJ1-1
D: .
length: 12
CDR3: CASSHMDTEAFF
DNA: TGTGCCAGCAGTCACATGGACACTGAAGCTTTCTTT

size: .
V: TRBV19
J: TRBJ2-3
D: TRBD2
length: 18
CDR3: CASSIEYASGGSTDTQYF
DNA: TGTGCCAGTAGTATAGAGTACGCTAGCGGGGGAAGCACAGATACGCAGTATTTT

size: .
V: TRBV28
J: TRBJ1-3
D: TRBD1
length: 14
CDR3: CASRDRSPGNTIYF
DNA: TGTGCCAGCAGGGACAGGAGCCCTGGAAACACCATATATTTT

size: once
V: TRBV27
J: TRBJ2-7
D: .
length: 12
CDR3: CASRGRSYEQYF
DNA: TGTGCCAGCAGGGGGCGGTCCTACGAGCAGTACTTC

size: once
V: TRBV7-2
J: TRBJ2-3
D: .
length: 13
CDR3: CASSSGLIDTQYF
DNA: TGTGCCAGCAGCTCCGGACTTATAGATACGCAGTATTTT

size: .
V: TRBV3-1/TRBV3-2
J: TRBJ2-1
D: TRBD2
length: 16
CDR3: CASMGLAGATNNEQFF
DNA: TGTGCCAGCATGGGACTAGCGGGAGCAACTAACAATGAGCAGTTCTTC

size: .
V: TRBV6-4
J: TRBJ2-1
D: TRBD2
length: 16
CDR3: CASSASRASGYNEQFF
DNA: TGTGCCAGCAGTGCCTCGCGGGCTAGCGGCTACAATGAGCAGTTCTTC

size: .
V: TRBV11-2
J: TRBJ2-7
D: TRBD1
length: 15
CDR3: CASSLNPGQNYEQYF
DNA: TGTGCCAGCAGCTTGAATCCGGGACAGAACTACGAGCAGTACTTC